This note documents a single T cell receptor (beta chain) sequence. Libraries were prepared by immunoSEQ multiplex PCR; TCRdb keeps only in-frame clonotypes and omits some of them. The table lists tens of thousands of clones, about 80% of them singletons, with 2.5% to 4% in the top ten. The data were obtained in a study of PD-1 blockade in mismatch repair-deficient tumors. Study details: Enrolled about 2013-2016, patients had progressing, pretreated mismatch repair-deficient cancers of over nine types.

TCR sequencing covered a few patients who responded to pembrolizumab. Source: peripheral blood, taken 4 weeks after starting pembrolizumab. This TCR was recovered from an adult with mismatch repair-deficient cancer.

For the CDR3, the DNA is TGTGCCAGCAGCCACCTGACAGGGGGCAGCCGGCAGTTCTTC. Its protein product is CASSHLTGGSRQFF. V usage is TRBV11-3 and J usage is TRBJ2-1; 10 bases are shared with TRBD1. Germline V lookup: CDR1 SGHNT, CDR2 YENEEA. CDR3 length: 14 amino acids. V dropped 5 bases and J dropped 12; count of bases not matched to a gene: 10.